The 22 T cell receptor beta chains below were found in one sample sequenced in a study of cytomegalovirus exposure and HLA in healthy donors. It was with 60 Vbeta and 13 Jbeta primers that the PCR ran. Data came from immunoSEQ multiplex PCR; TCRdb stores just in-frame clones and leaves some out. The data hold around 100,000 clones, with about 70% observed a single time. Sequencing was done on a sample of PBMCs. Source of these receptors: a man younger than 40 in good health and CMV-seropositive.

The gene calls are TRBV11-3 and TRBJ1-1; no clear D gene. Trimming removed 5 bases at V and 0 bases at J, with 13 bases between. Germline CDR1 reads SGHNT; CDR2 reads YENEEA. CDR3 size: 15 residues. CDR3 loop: CASSDRRTMNTEAFF. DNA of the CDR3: TGTGCCAGCAGCGACCGGAGAACGATGAACACTGAAGCTTTCTTT.

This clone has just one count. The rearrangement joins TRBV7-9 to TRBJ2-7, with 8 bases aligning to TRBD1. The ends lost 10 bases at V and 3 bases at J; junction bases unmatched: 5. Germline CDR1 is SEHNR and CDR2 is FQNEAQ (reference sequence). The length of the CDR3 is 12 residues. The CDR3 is CATAGTGYEQYF. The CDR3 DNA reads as TGTGCCACGGCCGGGACAGGCTACGAGCAGTACTTC.

The CDR3 loop reads CASTEGTANSPLHF. CDR3 sequence (DNA): TGTGCCAGCACCGAGGGGACAGCGAATTCACCCCTCCACTTT. This sequence joins TRBV6-5 and TRBJ1-6; 7 nucleotides line up with TRBD1. V shed 7 bases, J shed 7 bases, and the junction held 7 bases outside the gene matches. Per germline, CDR1 MNHEY and CDR2 SVGAGI. This CDR3 region has 14 residues.

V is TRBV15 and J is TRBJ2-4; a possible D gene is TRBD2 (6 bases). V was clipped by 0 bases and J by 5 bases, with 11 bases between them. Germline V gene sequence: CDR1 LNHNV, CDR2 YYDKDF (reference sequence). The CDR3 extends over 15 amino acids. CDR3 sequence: CATSRDGRFQNIQYF. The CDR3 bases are TGTGCCACCAGCAGAGATGGGAGGTTTCAAAACATTCAGTACTTC. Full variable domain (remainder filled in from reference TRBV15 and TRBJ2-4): DAMVIQNPRYQVTQFGKPVTLSCSQTLNHNVMYWYQQKSSQAPKLLFHYYDKDFNNEADTPDNFQSRRPNTSFCFLDIRSPGLGDTAMYLCATSRDGRFQNIQYFGAGTRLSVL.

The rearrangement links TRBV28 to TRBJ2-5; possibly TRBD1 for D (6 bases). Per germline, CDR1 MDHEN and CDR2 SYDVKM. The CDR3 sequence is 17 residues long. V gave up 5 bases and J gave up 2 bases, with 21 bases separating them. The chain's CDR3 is CASSPGHSLVGQETQYF. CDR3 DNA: TGTGCCAGCAGTCCGGGACACTCCCTGGTGGGACAAGAGACCCAGTACTTC.

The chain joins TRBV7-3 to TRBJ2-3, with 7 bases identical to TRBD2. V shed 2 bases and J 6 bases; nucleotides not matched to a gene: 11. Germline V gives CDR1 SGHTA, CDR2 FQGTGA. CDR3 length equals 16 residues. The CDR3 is CASSLGAGVNSDTQYF. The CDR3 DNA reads TGTGCCAGCAGCTTAGGGGCGGGAGTAAATTCCGATACGCAGTATTTT.

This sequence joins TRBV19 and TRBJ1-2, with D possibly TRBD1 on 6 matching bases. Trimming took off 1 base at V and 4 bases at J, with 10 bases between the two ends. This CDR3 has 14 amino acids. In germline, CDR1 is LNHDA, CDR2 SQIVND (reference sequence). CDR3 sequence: CASSIGDTAYGYTF. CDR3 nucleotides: TGTGCCAGTAGTATAGGGGACACGGCCTATGGCTACACCTTC.

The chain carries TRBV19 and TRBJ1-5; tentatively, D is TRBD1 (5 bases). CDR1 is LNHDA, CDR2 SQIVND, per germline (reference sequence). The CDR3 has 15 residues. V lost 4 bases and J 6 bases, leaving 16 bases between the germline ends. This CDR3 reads CASSTTQGIFQPQHF. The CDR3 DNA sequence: TGTGCCAGTAGTACCACTCAGGGTATATTTCAGCCCCAGCATTTT.

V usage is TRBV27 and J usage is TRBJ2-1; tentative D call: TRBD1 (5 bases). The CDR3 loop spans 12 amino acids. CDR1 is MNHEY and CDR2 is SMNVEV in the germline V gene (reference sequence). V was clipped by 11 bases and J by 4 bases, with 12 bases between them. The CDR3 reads CAAGAGYNEQFF. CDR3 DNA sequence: TGTGCCGCTGGGGCCGGATACAATGAGCAGTTCTTC.

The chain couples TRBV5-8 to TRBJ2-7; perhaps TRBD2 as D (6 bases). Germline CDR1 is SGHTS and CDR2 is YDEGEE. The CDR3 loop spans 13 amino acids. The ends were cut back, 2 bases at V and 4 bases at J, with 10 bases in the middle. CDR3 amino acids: CASSLGGLYEQYV. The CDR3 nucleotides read TGTGCCAGCAGCTTAGGAGGGCTATACGAGCAGTACGTC.

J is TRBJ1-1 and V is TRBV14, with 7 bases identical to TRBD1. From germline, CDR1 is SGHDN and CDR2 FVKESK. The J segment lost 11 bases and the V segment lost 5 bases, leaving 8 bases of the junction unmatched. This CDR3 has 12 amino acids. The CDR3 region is CASSSGGIAAFF. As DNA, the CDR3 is TGTGCCAGCAGCTCAGGGGGTATTGCGGCTTTCTTT.

CDR3 DNA sequence: TGCGCCAGCAGCCAAGCGGGGGGGGAGCTGTTTTTT. Translating it yields CASSQAGGELFF. V usage is TRBV4-1 and J usage is TRBJ2-2, with D perhaps TRBD2 (5 bases). From germline, CDR1 is MGHRA and CDR2 YSYEKL. V was cut by 1 base and J by 8 bases, with 5 bases left in between. The CDR3 runs to 12 residues.

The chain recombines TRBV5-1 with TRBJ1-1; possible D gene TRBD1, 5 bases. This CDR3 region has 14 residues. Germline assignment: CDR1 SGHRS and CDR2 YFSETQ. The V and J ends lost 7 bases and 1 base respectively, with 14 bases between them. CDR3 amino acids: CASGPGIENTEAFF. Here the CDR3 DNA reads TGCGCCAGCGGGCCAGGGATCGAGAACACTGAAGCTTTCTTT. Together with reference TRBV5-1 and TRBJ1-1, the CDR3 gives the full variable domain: KAGVTQTPRYLIKTRGQQVTLSCSPISGHRSVSWYQQTPGQGLQFLFEYFSETQRNKGNFPGRFSGRQFSNSRSEMNVSTLELGDSALYLCASGPGIENTEAFFGQGTRLTVV.

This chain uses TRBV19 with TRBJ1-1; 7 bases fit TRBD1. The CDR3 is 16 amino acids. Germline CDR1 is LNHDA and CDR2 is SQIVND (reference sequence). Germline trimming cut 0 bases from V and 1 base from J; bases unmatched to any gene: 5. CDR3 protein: CASSIDPTGRNTEAFF. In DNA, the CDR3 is TGTGCCAGTAGTATAGATCCGACAGGGAGGAACACTGAAGCTTTCTTT. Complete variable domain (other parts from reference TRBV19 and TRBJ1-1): DGGITQSPKYLFRKEGQNVTLSCEQNLNHDAMYWYRQDPGQGLRLIYYSQIVNDFQKGDIAEGYSVSREKKESFPLTVTSAQKNPTAFYLCASSIDPTGRNTEAFFGQGTRLTVV.

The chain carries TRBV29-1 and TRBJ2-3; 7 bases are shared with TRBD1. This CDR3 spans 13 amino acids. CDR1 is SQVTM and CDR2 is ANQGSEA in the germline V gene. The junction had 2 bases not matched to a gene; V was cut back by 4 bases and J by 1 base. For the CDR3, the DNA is TGCAGCGTTGGTACAGGGGGCACAGATACGCAGTATTTT. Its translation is CSVGTGGTDTQYF.

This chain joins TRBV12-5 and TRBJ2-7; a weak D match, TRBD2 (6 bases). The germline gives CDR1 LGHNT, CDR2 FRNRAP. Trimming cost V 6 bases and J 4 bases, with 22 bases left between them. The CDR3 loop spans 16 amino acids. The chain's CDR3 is CASGPSGEARLYEQYV. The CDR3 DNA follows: TGTGCTAGTGGCCCCTCTGGGGAGGCCCGTTTGTACGAGCAGTACGTC.

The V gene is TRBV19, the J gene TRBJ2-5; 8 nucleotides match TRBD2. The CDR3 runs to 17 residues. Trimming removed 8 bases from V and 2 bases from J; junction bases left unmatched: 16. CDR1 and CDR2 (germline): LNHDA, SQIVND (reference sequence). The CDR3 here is CASLSFSGLGAQETQYF. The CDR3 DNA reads TGTGCCAGTCTCTCATTCTCGGGACTAGGGGCACAAGAGACCCAGTACTTC.

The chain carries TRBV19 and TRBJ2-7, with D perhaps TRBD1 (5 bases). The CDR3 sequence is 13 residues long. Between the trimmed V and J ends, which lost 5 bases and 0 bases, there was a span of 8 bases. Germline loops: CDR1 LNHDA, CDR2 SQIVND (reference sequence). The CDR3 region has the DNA TGTGCCAGTAGTGACAGCCTCTCCTACGAGCAGTACTTC. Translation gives CASSDSLSYEQYF. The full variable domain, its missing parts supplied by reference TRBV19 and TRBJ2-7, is DGGITQSPKYLFRKEGQNVTLSCEQNLNHDAMYWYRQDPGQGLRLIYYSQIVNDFQKGDIAEGYSVSREKKESFPLTVTSAQKNPTAFYLCASSDSLSYEQYFGPGTRLTVT.

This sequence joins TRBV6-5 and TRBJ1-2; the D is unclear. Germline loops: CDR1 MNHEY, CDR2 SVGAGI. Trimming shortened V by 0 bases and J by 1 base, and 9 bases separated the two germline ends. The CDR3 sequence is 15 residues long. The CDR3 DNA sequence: TGTGCCAGCAGTTACTCGGCAGATTTTAACTATGGCTACACCTTC. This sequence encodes CASSYSADFNYGYTF.

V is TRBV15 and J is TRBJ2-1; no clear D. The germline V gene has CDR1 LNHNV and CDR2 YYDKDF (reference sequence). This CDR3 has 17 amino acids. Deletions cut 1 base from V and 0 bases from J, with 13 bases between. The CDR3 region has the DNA TGTGCCACCAGCAGAGTCCTGGGTCCTAGCTCCTACAATGAGCAGTTCTTC. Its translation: CATSRVLGPSSYNEQFF.

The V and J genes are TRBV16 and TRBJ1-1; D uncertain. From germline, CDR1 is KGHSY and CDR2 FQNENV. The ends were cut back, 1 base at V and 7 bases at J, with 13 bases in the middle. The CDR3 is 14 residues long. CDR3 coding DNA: TGTGCCAGCAGCCAATGGGCAGGCCTTGATGAAGCTTTCTTT. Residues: CASSQWAGLDEAFF.

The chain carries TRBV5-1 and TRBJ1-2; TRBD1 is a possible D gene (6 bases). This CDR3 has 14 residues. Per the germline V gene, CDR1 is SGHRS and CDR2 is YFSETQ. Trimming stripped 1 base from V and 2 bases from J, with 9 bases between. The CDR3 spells CASSLTGRNYGYTF. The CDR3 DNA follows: TGCGCCAGCAGCTTGACAGGGCGAAACTATGGCTACACCTTC.